A single sample gave rise to the 22 T cell receptor beta chains below, sequenced in a study of blood T cell repertoires in COVID-19. Clones were read by immunoSEQ multiplex PCR, and TCRdb kept only the in-frame ones, dropping some. The data hold tens of thousands of clones, with around 80% observed a single time. Material: peripheral blood. These receptors came from a human donor in a cohort sampled during active COVID-19.

The rearrangement joins TRBV7-3 to TRBJ2-1; D unclear. The V gene lost 5 bases and the J gene lost 6 bases, with 11 bases spanning the gap. CDR1 and CDR2 from the germline V gene are SGHTA and FQGTGA. The CDR3 runs to 13 residues. The CDR3, as DNA: TGTGCCAGCAGCACCGACCGAGGCAATGAGCAGTTCTTC. Its translation is CASSTDRGNEQFF.

The chain combines TRBV4-1 with TRBJ2-6; 7 nucleotides align to TRBD1. J gave up 2 bases and V 4 bases, and 2 bases lay outside the gene matches. Germline V gene data show CDR1 as MGHRA and CDR2 as YSYEKL. The CDR3 is 15 amino acids. Here the CDR3 DNA reads TGCGCCAGCAGCCCCGACAGGGCTGGGGCCAACGTCCTGACTTTC. Its translation is CASSPDRAGANVLTF.

The chain recombines TRBV5-4 with TRBJ1-2; maybe TRBD1 (5 bases). The length of the CDR3 is 14 residues. In germline, CDR1 is SGHNT, CDR2 YYREEE (reference sequence). V was shortened by 0 bases and J by 4 bases, with 10 bases between the two germline ends. CDR3 loop: CASSLAGERYGYTF. CDR3 nucleotide sequence: TGTGCCAGCAGCTTGGCGGGGGAGCGCTATGGCTACACCTTC.

DNA for the CDR3: TGTGCCAGCAGTCCTCCCGGGACTCTGCGCACTGAAGCTTTCTTT. This codes for CASSPPGTLRTEAFF. The rearrangement joins TRBV28 to TRBJ1-1, with D possibly TRBD1 on 5 matching bases. The CDR3 covers 15 residues. Trimming took 5 bases from V and 4 from J, leaving 17 bases between them. Per the germline V gene, CDR1 is MDHEN and CDR2 is SYDVKM. Complete variable domain (other parts from reference TRBV28 and TRBJ1-1): DVKVTQSSRYLVKRTGEKVFLECVQDMDHENMFWYRQDPGLGLRLIYFSYDVKMKEKGDIPEGYSVSREKKERFSLILESASTNQTSMYLCASSPPGTLRTEAFFGQGTRLTVV.

The chain uses TRBV7-2 and TRBJ2-7; D is uncertain. This CDR3 comprises 10 residues. Germline CDR1 and CDR2: SGHTA and FQGNSA. CDR3 region: CASSTRRGFV. The CDR3 region has the DNA TGTGCCAGCAGCACGCGGCGCGGCTTTGTC.

The chain carries TRBV27 and TRBJ2-5; 9 bases are shared with TRBD1. Germline V CDR1 and CDR2: MNHEY, SMNVEV (reference sequence). The length of the CDR3 is 16 residues. The trim removed 4 bases at V and 2 bases at J, leaving 8 bases unmatched. CDR3 loop: CASSSSGTGLQETQYF. The CDR3 nucleotides read TGTGCCAGCAGTTCCTCCGGGACAGGGCTTCAAGAGACCCAGTACTTC.

Only one count was recorded for this clone. The V gene is TRBV18, the J gene TRBJ1-3; weak D call: TRBD1 (5 bases). CDR3 length: 19 residues. Germline CDR1 is KGHSH and CDR2 is LQKENI. Trimming took off 3 bases at V and 3 bases at J, with 24 bases between the two ends. CDR3 sequence: CASSPISATGGRFGNTIYF. The CDR3 nucleotides are TGTGCCAGCTCACCCATCTCGGCAACGGGGGGACGATTTGGAAACACCATATATTTT.

The chain joins TRBV30 to TRBJ1-4; perhaps TRBD1 as D (6 bases). Deletions cut 3 bases from V and 8 bases from J, with 19 bases between. Per germline, CDR1 GTSNPN and CDR2 SVGIG (reference sequence). The CDR3 spans 15 residues. DNA of the CDR3: TGTGCCTGGAGCCCCTATGCTGGGAGGGGGGAAAAACTGTTTTTT. This codes for CAWSPYAGRGEKLFF.

This clone has a single count. CDR3 nucleotide sequence: TGTGCCAGCACCAGGACTGAGCTCGCTTATGGCTACACCTTC. This sequence encodes CASTRTELAYGYTF. The gene calls are TRBV6-5 and TRBJ1-2; D not certain. Germline V gene data show CDR1 as MNHEY and CDR2 as SVGAGI. V gave up 7 bases and J gave up 5 bases, with 17 bases separating them. The CDR3 spans 14 residues.

J is TRBJ1-2 and V is TRBV2; 10 bases match TRBD1. The V and J ends lost 8 bases and 3 bases, in that order; junction bases with no gene match: 9. Per the germline V gene, CDR1 is SNHLY and CDR2 is FYNNEI. This CDR3 region has 15 residues. Here the CDR3 reads CASSGGTGAHYGYTF. CDR3 coding DNA: TGTGCCAGCTCCGGAGGGACAGGGGCACACTATGGCTACACCTTC. The whole variable domain, filled in from reference TRBV2 and TRBJ1-2, reads EPEVTQTPSHQVTQMGQEVILRCVPISNHLYFYWYRQILGQKVEFLVSFYNNEISEKSEIFDDQFSVERPDGSNFTLKIRSTKLEDSAMYFCASSGGTGAHYGYTFGSGTRLTVV.

CDR3 protein: CASSGTSVPSSTDTQYF. In DNA, the CDR3 is TGTGCCAGCTCCGGGACTAGCGTCCCTTCTAGCACAGATACGCAGTATTTT. The chain is built from TRBV18 and TRBJ2-3; 10 nucleotides line up with TRBD2. The CDR3 has 17 amino acids. Germline CDR1 is KGHSH and CDR2 is LQKENI. J lost 0 bases, V lost 6 bases, and 9 bases had no gene match.

The CDR3 loop is CASSTGYTEAFF. Written as DNA, the CDR3 is TGTGCCAGTTCCACAGGGTACACTGAAGCTTTCTTT. The rearrangement links TRBV3-1 (or the pseudogene TRBV3-2) to TRBJ1-1; perhaps TRBD1 as D (6 bases). This CDR3 has 12 amino acids. V lost 9 bases, J lost 3 bases, and 11 bases lay in between. Looked up from germline, CDR1 is LGHDT and CDR2 is YNNKEL (reference sequence).

The V gene is TRBV7-9, the J gene TRBJ2-7; TRBD1 agrees at 10 bases. After removal of 6 bases from V and 2 bases from J, the junction contained 7 bases not matched to a gene. The V gene's germline CDR1 is SEHNR and CDR2 FQNEAQ (reference sequence). This CDR3 has 15 amino acids. CDR3 residues: CASSFDRGRTYEQYF. In nucleotides, the CDR3 is TGTGCCAGCAGTTTTGACAGGGGGCGTACCTACGAGCAGTACTTC.

The V call is TRBV3-1 (or the pseudogene TRBV3-2), the J call TRBJ1-2; 7 nucleotides agree with TRBD1. In germline, CDR1 is LGHDT, CDR2 YNNKEL (reference sequence). There are 15 residues in the CDR3. V lost 0 bases, J lost 4 bases, and 5 bases stayed unmatched. The CDR3 is CASSQDIRQGYGYTF. The CDR3 bases are TGTGCCAGCAGCCAAGATATTCGACAGGGCTATGGCTACACCTTC.

The J gene is TRBJ1-5, the V gene TRBV19, with D possibly being TRBD1 (5 bases). V lost 6 bases, J lost 2 bases, and 11 bases lay in between. The V gene's germline CDR1 is LNHDA and CDR2 SQIVND (reference sequence). The CDR3 runs 14 residues. The CDR3 nucleotides are TGTGCCAGTAGAATGGGGGGAGGCAATCAGCCCCAGCATTTT. Translation: CASRMGGGNQPQHF.

Only one count was recorded for this clone. The J gene is TRBJ2-1, the V gene TRBV6-5; 9 bases align to TRBD2. This CDR3 contains 13 residues. V lost 5 bases and J lost 7; bases outside the gene matches: 3. Germline values: CDR1 MNHEY, CDR2 SVGAGI. The CDR3 loop is CASSPSGGNEQFF. Here the CDR3 DNA reads TGTGCCAGCAGTCCCAGCGGGGGGAATGAGCAGTTCTTC.

The chain couples TRBV6-6 to TRBJ2-1; 16 nucleotides line up with TRBD2. This CDR3 spans 22 amino acids. V gave up 5 bases and J gave up 5 bases; unmatched junction bases: 21. From germline, CDR1 is MNHNY and CDR2 SVGAGI (reference sequence). Written as DNA, the CDR3 is TGTGCCAGCAGTCCCCGTCCTGTGTTCGGGACTAGCGGGGGGGCCCCCCACAATGAGCAGTTCTTC. This translates into CASSPRPVFGTSGGAPHNEQFF.

The chain couples TRBV2 to TRBJ1-4; maybe TRBD1 (5 bases). Germline values: CDR1 SNHLY, CDR2 FYNNEI. V lost 7 bases to trimming and J lost 5 bases, with 14 bases between them. The CDR3 sequence is 14 residues long. The CDR3 coding sequence is TGTGCCAGCAAATTGGAGACAGTCAATGAAAAACTGTTTTTT. As protein: CASKLETVNEKLFF.

The chain joins TRBV19 to TRBJ1-4; no clear D. V was pared by 5 bases and J by 0 bases, with 7 bases between. CDR3 size: 14 residues. The germline CDR1 and CDR2 sequences are LNHDA and SQIVND (reference sequence). The DNA of the CDR3 is TGTGCCAGTAGTCTCCAGGCAACTAATGAAAAACTGTTTTTT. Encoded protein: CASSLQATNEKLFF.

The chain has TRBV9 and TRBJ2-7; D is possibly TRBD2 (5 bases). CDR1 and CDR2 from the germline V gene are SGDLS and YYNGEE. V lost 3 bases to trimming and J lost 3 bases, with 16 bases between them. This CDR3 has 15 residues. In DNA form, the CDR3 reads TGTGCCAGCAGCGAGAGGGTAGGGTCTGGCTACGAGCAGTACTTC. Its protein is CASSERVGSGYEQYF. The complete variable domain, with remaining parts taken from reference TRBV9 and TRBJ2-7, reads DSGVTQTPKHLITATGQRVTLRCSPRSGDLSVYWYQQSLDQGLQFLIQYYNGEERAKGNILERFSAQQFPDLHSELNLSSLELGDSALYFCASSERVGSGYEQYFGPGTRLTVT.

As regards this clone: The sample contains more than one DNA sequence encoding this CDR3. The chain is built from TRBV2 and TRBJ2-3; TRBD1 is a possible D gene (7 bases). Germline values: CDR1 SNHLY, CDR2 FYNNEI. CDR3 length: 15 amino acids. V lost 9 bases to trimming and J lost 0 bases, with 16 bases between them. The CDR3: CASRGGTASTDTQYF. CDR3 sequence (DNA): TGTGCCAGTAGAGGGGGGACAGCAAGCACAGATACGCAGTATTTT.

This sequence joins TRBV18 and TRBJ1-1; the match to TRBD1 covers 9 bases. The CDR3 length is 16 residues. The junction had 7 bases not matched to a gene; V was cut back by 3 bases and J by 2 bases. Germline V gene lookup returns CDR1 KGHSH and CDR2 LQKENI. The CDR3 here is CASSPGTGSFNTEAFF. The CDR3 bases are TGTGCCAGCTCACCGGGGACAGGGAGTTTTAACACTGAAGCTTTCTTT. Combining the CDR3 with reference TRBV18 and TRBJ1-1 gives the whole variable domain NAGVMQNPRHLVRRRGQEARLRCSPMKGHSHVYWYRQLPEEGLKFMVYLQKENIIDESGMPKERFSAEFPKEGPSILRIQQVVRGDSAAYFCASSPGTGSFNTEAFFGQGTRLTVV.